A selection of T cell receptor beta chains follows, all from one sample in a study of glioma-infiltrating T cells. TCRdb reprocessed the multiplex PCR reads via MiXCR and lists one record per CDR3 protein. The top ten hold around 30% of the sample, which has approximately 120,000 distinct CDR3 sequences, less than 30% seen once. Material: glioma tissue, nonneoplastic brain tissue, or PBMCs (not recorded which). These receptors were collected from a human donor with low-grade glioma or glioblastoma, undergoing nonglioma brain surgery, or in good health (not recorded which). The CDR3 runs from the conserved cysteine through the conserved F or W. Each record gives: V gene, D gene, clone size, J gene, CDR3 DNA, CDR3 protein. The D gene is left open where the match is weak. Part of the rows lack a size; the others show once, few, many or a class for expanded clones.

>TRBV7-7|TRBD1|many|TRBJ2-5
TGTGCCAGCAGCTTAGACCCCGGACAGGGCATGAAGACCCAGTACTTC
CASSLDPGQGMKTQYF
>TRBV29-1|NA|few|TRBJ2-2
TGCAGCGTTCGGGAGACGAACACCGGGGAGCTGTTTTTT
CSVRETNTGELFF
>TRBV12-3/TRBV12-4|TRBD1|NA|TRBJ2-2
TGTGCCAGCGGTCGGGACAGGGACACCGGGGAGCTGTTTTTT
CASGRDRDTGELFF
>TRBV6-1|NA|many|TRBJ2-7
TGTGCCAGCAGTTCCGCTACATACGAGCAGTACTTC
CASSSATYEQYF
>TRBV3-1|TRBD1|few|TRBJ2-5
TGTGCCAGCAGCCAAAGGACAGGGCAAGAGACCCAGTACTTC
CASSQRTGQETQYF
>TRBV11-2|NA|NA|TRBJ1-1
TGTGCCAGCAACACCCCGGGACGGCACACTGAAGCTTTCTTT
CASNTPGRHTEAFF
>TRBV4-3|NA|many|TRBJ2-3
TGCGCCAGCAGCCAAGTCCGAGCGGGCGCCCGTGGGGCAGATACGCAGTATTTT
CASSQVRAGARGADTQYF
>TRBV6-5|TRBD2|NA|TRBJ2-3
TGTGCCAGCAGTTACGGGATGGCTAGCGGACCCACAGATACGCAGTATTTT
CASSYGMASGPTDTQYF
>TRBV28|NA|many|TRBJ1-3
TGTGCCAGCAGTTTATCCCCACTGACAGGACCTGGAAACACCATATATTTT
CASSLSPLTGPGNTIYF
>TRBV7-2|TRBD1|many|TRBJ2-2
TGTGCCAGCAGCTTAGTGGGGACAGGGGATTCCGGGGAGCTGTTTTTT
CASSLVGTGDSGELFF
>TRBV6-5|NA|NA|TRBJ1-1
TGTGCCAGCCGACATGGGAACACTGAAGTTTTCTTT
CASRHGNTEVFF
>TRBV6-4|TRBD1|many|TRBJ1-5
TGTGCCAGCAGTGACCCAGGGGGAATAGATCAGCCCCAGCATTTT
CASSDPGGIDQPQHF
>TRBV12-3/TRBV12-4|NA|many|TRBJ1-1
TGTGCCAGCAGTGGGGACATAGTGGAGGCTTTCTTT
CASSGDIVEAFF
>TRBV20-1|NA|NA|TRBJ1-5
TGCAGTGATAGCCACCCGCGAGGGTTTCTTAATCAGCCCCAGCATTTT
CSDSHPRGFLNQPQHF
>TRBV12-3/TRBV12-4|NA|few|TRBJ2-1
TGTGCCAGCAGTTTGGCGCCCCTCGGGCAGTTCTTC
CASSLAPLGQFF